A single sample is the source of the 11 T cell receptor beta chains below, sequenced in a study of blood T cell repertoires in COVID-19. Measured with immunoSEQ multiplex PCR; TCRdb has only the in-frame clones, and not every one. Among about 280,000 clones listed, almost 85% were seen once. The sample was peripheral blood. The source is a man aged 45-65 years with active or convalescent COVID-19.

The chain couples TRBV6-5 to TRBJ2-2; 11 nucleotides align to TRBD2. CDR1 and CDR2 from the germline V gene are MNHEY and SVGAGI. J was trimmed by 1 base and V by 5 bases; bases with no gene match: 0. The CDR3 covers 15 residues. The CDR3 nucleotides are TGTGCCAGCAGTCTAGCGGGAGGGAACACCGGGGAGCTGTTTTTT. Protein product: CASSLAGGNTGELFF.

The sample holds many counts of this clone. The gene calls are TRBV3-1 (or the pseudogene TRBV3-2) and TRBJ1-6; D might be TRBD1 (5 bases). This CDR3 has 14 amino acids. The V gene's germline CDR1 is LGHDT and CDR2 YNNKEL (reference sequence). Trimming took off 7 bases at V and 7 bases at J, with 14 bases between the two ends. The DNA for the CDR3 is TGTGCCAGCACCCTAGGGGTCCGAAATTCACCCCTCCACTTT. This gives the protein CASTLGVRNSPLHF.

The CDR3 bases are TGTGCCAGCAGTGAATTTGGGCTAGCGGGAGCAGAGACCCAGTACTTC. Encoded protein: CASSEFGLAGAETQYF. V and J are TRBV25-1 and TRBJ2-5, with 10 positions matching TRBD2. Germline lookup yields CDR1 MGHDK and CDR2 SYGVNS. J lost 4 bases, V lost 1 base, and 6 bases had no gene match. The CDR3 consists of 16 residues.

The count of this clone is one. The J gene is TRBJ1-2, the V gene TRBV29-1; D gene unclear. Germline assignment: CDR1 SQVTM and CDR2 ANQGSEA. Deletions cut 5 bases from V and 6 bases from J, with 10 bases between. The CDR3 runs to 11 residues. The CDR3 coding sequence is TGCAGCGTTCGAACGGGGAATGGCTACACCTTC. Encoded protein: CSVRTGNGYTF.

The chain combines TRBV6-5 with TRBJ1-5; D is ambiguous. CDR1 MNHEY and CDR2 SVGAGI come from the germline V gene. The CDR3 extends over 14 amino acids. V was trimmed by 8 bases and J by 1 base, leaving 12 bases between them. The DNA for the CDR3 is TGTGCCAGCGGTCGGGTTTACAGCAATCAGCCCCAGCATTTT. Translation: CASGRVYSNQPQHF.

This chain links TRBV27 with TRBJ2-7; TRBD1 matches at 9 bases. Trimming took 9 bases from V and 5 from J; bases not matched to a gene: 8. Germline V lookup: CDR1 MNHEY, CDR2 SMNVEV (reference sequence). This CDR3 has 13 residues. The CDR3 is CASRPGQGDEQYF. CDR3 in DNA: TGTGCCAGTCGACCGGGACAGGGCGACGAGCAGTACTTC.

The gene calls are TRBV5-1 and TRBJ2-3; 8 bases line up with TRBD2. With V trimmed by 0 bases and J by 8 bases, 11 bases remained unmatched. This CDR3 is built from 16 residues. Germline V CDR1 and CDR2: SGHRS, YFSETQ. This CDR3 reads CASSLGSGSRGATQYF. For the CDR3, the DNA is TGCGCCAGCAGCTTGGGGAGCGGGAGCAGGGGAGCTACGCAGTATTTT.

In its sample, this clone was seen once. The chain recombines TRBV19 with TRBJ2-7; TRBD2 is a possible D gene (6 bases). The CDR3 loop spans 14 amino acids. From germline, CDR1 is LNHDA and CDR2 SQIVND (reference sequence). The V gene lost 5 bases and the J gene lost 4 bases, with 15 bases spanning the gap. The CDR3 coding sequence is TGTGCCAGTAGTCCTACGGGCGGGGAATACGAGCAGTACTTC. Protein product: CASSPTGGEYEQYF.

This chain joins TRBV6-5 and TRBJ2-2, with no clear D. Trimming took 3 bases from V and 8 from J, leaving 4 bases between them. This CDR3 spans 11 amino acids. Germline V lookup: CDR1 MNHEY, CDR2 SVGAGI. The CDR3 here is CASSYRGELFF. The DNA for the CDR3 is TGTGCCAGCAGTTATCGGGGGGAGCTGTTTTTT.

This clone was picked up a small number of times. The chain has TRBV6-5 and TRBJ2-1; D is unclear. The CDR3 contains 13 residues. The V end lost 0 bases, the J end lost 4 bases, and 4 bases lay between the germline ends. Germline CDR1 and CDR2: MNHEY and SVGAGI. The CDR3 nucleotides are TGTGCCAGCAGTTACTCGAGGTACAATGAGCAGTTCTTC. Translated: CASSYSRYNEQFF.

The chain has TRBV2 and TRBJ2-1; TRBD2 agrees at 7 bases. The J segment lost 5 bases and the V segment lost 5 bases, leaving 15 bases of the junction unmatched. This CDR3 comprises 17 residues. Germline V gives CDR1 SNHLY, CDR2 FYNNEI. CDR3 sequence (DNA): TGTGCCAGCAGTATAAACCCGACTAGCATACTGCACAATGAGCAGTTCTTC. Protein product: CASSINPTSILHNEQFF.